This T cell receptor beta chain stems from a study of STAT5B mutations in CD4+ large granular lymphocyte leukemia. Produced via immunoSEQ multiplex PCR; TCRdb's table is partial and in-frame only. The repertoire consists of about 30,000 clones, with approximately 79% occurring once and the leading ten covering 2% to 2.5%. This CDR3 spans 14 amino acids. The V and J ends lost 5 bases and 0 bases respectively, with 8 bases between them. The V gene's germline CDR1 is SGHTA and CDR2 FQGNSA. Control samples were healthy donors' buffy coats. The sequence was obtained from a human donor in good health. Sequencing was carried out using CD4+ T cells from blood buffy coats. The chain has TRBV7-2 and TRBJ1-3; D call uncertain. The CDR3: CASSPPISGNTIYF. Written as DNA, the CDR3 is TGTGCCAGCAGCCCTCCAATCTCTGGAAACACCATATATTTT.